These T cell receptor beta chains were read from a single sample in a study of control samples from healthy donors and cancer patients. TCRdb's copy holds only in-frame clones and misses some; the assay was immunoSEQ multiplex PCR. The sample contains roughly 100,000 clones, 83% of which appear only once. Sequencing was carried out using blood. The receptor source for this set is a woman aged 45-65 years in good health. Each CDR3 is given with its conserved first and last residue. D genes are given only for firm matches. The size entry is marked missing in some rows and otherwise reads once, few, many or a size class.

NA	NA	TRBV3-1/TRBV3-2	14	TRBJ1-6	TGTGCCAGCAGCCGTTCCTCCGGGAATTCACCCCTCCACTTT	CASSRSSGNSPLHF
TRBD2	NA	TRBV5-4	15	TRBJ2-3	TGTGCCAGCAGCTTTGTCGGGGGGGCCCCAGATACGCAGTATTTT	CASSFVGGAPDTQYF
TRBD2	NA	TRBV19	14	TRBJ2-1	TGTGCCAGTAGTGCCCGACTAGCGGGAAATGAGCAGTTCTTC	CASSARLAGNEQFF
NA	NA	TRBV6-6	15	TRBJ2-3	TGTGCCAGCAGCCCTACATGGGGAGGCACAGATACGCAGTATTTT	CASSPTWGGTDTQYF
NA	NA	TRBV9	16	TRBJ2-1	TGTGCCAGCAGCGTAGCTACGAGCGGATTCTACAATGAGCAGTTCTTC	CASSVATSGFYNEQFF
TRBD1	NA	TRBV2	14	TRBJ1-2	TGTGCCAGCAGTGACGGACAGGGGAACTATGGCTACACCTTC	CASSDGQGNYGYTF
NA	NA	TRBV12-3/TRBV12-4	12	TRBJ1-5	TGTGCCAGCAGTTTATCCCGGCAGCCCCAGCATTTT	CASSLSRQPQHF
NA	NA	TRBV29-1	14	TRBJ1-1	TGCAGCGTCCAACGGTTCGGGGGCCCGGATGAAGCTTTCTTT	CSVQRFGGPDEAFF
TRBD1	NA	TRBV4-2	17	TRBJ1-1	TGTGCCAGCAGCCCAATATATCCCGGGACAGGGGGTGCTGAAGCTTTCTTT	CASSPIYPGTGGAEAFF
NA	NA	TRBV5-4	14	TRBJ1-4	TGTGCCAGCAGCTTGGCAGGGAGGAATGAAAAACTGTTTTTT	CASSLAGRNEKLFF
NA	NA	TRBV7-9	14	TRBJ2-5	TGTGCCAGCAGCTTAGGTTTAGGGCAAGAGACCCAGTACTTC	CASSLGLGQETQYF
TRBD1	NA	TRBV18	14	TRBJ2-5	TGTGCCAGCTCAATACCGGGACAGCAAGAGACCCAGTACTTC	CASSIPGQQETQYF
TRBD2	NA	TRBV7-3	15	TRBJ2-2	TGTGCCAGCAGCTCGCCGCTAGCGGGGACGGGGGAGCTGTTTTTT	CASSSPLAGTGELFF
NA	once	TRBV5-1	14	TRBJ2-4	TGCGCCAGCAGTACCACAGTGGCCAAAAACATTCAGTACTTC	CASSTTVAKNIQYF
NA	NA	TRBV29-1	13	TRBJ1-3	TGCAGCGTCCGACAGAGCTCTGGAAACACCATATATTTT	CSVRQSSGNTIYF
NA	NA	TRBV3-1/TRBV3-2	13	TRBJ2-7	TGTGCCAGCAGCCAAGGAACGAACCACGAGCAGTACTTC	CASSQGTNHEQYF
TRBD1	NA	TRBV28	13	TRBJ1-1	TGTGCCAGCAGTGAACAGGGGGTGTACGAAGCTTTCTTT	CASSEQGVYEAFF
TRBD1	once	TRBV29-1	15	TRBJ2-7	TGCAGCGTTTCCGGGACAGAAAAGGGTCTCGACGAGCAGTACTTC	CSVSGTEKGLDEQYF
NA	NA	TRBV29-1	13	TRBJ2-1	TGCAGCGCCCGGGGAGGAGGGGGCAATGAGCAGTTCTTC	CSARGGGGNEQFF
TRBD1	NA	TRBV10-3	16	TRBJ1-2	TGTGCCATCAGGGACGATGACAGGGCGATTAACTATGGCTACACCTTC	CAIRDDDRAINYGYTF
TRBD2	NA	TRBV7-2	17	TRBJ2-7	TGTGCCAGCAGCAGACGACTAGCGGGAGGTCCCTCCTACGAGCAGTACTTC	CASSRRLAGGPSYEQYF
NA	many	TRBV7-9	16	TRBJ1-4	TGTGCCAGCAGCCCCCTCGGAGGGGGAGTTGCTGAAAAACTGTTTTTT	CASSPLGGGVAEKLFF
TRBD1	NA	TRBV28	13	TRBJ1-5	TGTGCCAGCAGGGTGGGACAGTATCAGCCCCAGCATTTT	CASRVGQYQPQHF
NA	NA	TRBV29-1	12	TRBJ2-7	TGCAGCGTTCAAAGGACCGAAAACGAGCAGTACTTC	CSVQRTENEQYF